These T cell receptor beta chains were read from a single sample in a study of T cells in Graves' hyperthyroidism and ophthalmopathy. TCRdb reprocessed the multiplex PCR reads via MiXCR and lists one record per CDR3 protein. The repertoire consists of under 250,000 distinct CDR3 sequences, with around 26% occurring once and the leading ten covering roughly a third. The sample was blood. All receptors come from a middle-aged woman with Graves' ophthalmopathy. CDR3s include the opening cysteine and the closing phenylalanine or tryptophan. D genes are given only for firm matches. The listing skips clone size in some rows; elsewhere it reads once, few, many or a size class.

j_call	clone_size	d_call	v_call	cdr3_aa	cdr3_nt
TRBJ1-2	NA	TRBD1	TRBV18	CASSTRTGLSYTF	TGTGCCAGCTCAACCCGGACAGGTCTGAGCTACACCTTC
TRBJ2-3	NA	TRBD2	TRBV4-1	CASSQQAAGGVPDTQYF	TGCGCCAGCAGCCAACAGGCAGCGGGAGGAGTTCCAGATACGCAGTATTTT
TRBJ2-2	few	TRBD2	TRBV5-5	CASSLAAGVYTGELFF	TGTGCCAGCAGCTTGGCAGCGGGAGTTTACACCGGGGAGCTGTTTTTT
TRBJ2-7	many	TRBD1	TRBV15	CATSREFGTGTYEQYF	TGTGCCACCAGCAGAGAGTTTGGGACAGGGACCTACGAGCAGTACTTC
TRBJ2-5	many	NA	TRBV3-1	CASSTGSSQYF	TGTGCCAGCAGCACGGGGAGTTCCCAGTACTTC
TRBJ1-5	NA	NA	TRBV6-1	CASSVQSRPQHF	TGTGCCAGCAGTGTACAGTCACGGCCCCAGCATTTT
TRBJ2-7	NA	NA	TRBV28	CASSWGETEQYF	TGTGCCAGCAGTTGGGGGGAGACCGAGCAGTACTTC
TRBJ2-6	many	NA	TRBV6-1	CASNLVRAPGANVLTF	TGTGCCAGCAATCTAGTGCGGGCTCCTGGGGCCAACGTCCTGACTTTC
TRBJ1-2	many	NA	TRBV6-5	CASSYGLRGSGYTF	TGTGCCAGCAGTTATGGACTACGAGGGAGTGGCTACACCTTC
TRBJ1-2	NA	NA	TRBV28	CASKDGSYGYTF	TGTGCCAGCAAAGACGGATCCTATGGCTACACCTTC
TRBJ1-1	many	NA	TRBV20-1	CSASLRVNTEAFF	TGCAGTGCTAGCCTGAGGGTGAACACTGAAGCTTTCTTT
TRBJ2-5	NA	NA	TRBV6-2/TRBV6-3	CASSSVQFGETQYF	TGTGCCAGCAGTTCTGTCCAGTTTGGAGAGACCCAGTACTTC
TRBJ2-5	NA	TRBD2	TRBV2	CASRGLAGPVETQYF	TGTGCCAGCAGGGGACTAGCGGGGCCCGTAGAGACCCAGTACTTC
TRBJ1-1	many	NA	TRBV20-1	CSARNALWGPEAFF	TGCAGTGCTAGAAATGCACTCTGGGGCCCTGAAGCTTTCTTT
TRBJ2-2	many	TRBD2	TRBV11-2	CASSYPGLLAGELFF	TGTGCCAGCAGCTACCCGGGACTACTAGCCGGGGAGCTGTTTTTT
TRBJ2-2	many	NA	TRBV6-1	CASSELGSGELFF	TGTGCCAGCAGTGAACTGGGGTCCGGGGAGCTGTTTTTT
TRBJ1-5	NA	NA	TRBV6-1	CASSPRLGGNQPQRF	TGTGCCAGCAGTCCCAGACTGGGAGGCAATCAGCCCCAGCGTTTT
TRBJ2-5	NA	TRBD2	TRBV7-8	CASSLVVAGGPRQETQYF	TGTGCCAGCAGCTTAGTGGTAGCGGGAGGGCCGAGGCAAGAGACCCAGTACTTC
TRBJ2-7	many	NA	TRBV20-1	CSARASGHYEQYF	TGCAGTGCTAGAGCATCGGGGCACTACGAGCAGTACTTC
TRBJ1-2	few	TRBD1	TRBV6-5	CASSFRDRDGYTF	TGTGCCAGCAGTTTCCGGGACAGAGATGGCTACACCTTC
TRBJ2-7	many	NA	TRBV6-5	CASSNRASFYEQYF	TGTGCCAGCAGTAACCGGGCCTCCTTCTACGAGCAGTACTTC
TRBJ2-5	NA	TRBD1	TRBV24-1	CATSGQGRGETQYF	TGTGCCACCAGTGGACAGGGGCGCGGAGAGACCCAGTACTTC
TRBJ1-1	many	NA	TRBV4-1	CASSQAQGLNTEAFF	TGCGCCAGCAGCCAAGCACAGGGACTGAACACTGAAGCTTTCTTT
TRBJ1-2	NA	NA	TRBV6-1	CASSNSGTHLSGYTF	TGTGCCAGCAGCAATTCAGGGACACACCTTTCCGGCTACACCTTC
TRBJ1-1	many	NA	TRBV7-9	CASSTSENTEAFF	TGTGCCAGCAGCACCAGCGAGAACACTGAAGCTTTCTTT
TRBJ2-3	many	TRBD2	TRBV6-2/TRBV6-3	CASGTRTSGSDTQYF	TGTGCCAGCGGAACGAGGACTAGCGGGTCAGATACGCAGTATTTT
TRBJ1-5	many	TRBD1	TRBV28	CASILQGYNQPQHF	TGTGCCAGCATTCTACAGGGGTACAATCAGCCCCAGCATTTT
TRBJ2-5	many	NA	TRBV5-5	CASSLVPGEETQYF	TGTGCCAGCAGCCTTGTCCCGGGGGAAGAGACCCAGTACTTC
TRBJ2-7	many	TRBD2	TRBV7-9	CASSLAAGGYEQYF	TGTGCCAGCAGCTTAGCTGCGGGAGGGTACGAGCAGTACTTC
TRBJ2-3	NA	TRBD2	TRBV12-3/TRBV12-4	CASSWGLLSGISTDTQYF	TGTGCCAGCAGTTGGGGCCTTCTTAGCGGGATCAGCACAGATACGCAGTATTTT
TRBJ2-7	many	TRBD2	TRBV5-1	CASSLAVAGEQYF	TGCGCCAGCAGCTTGGCCGTAGCGGGCGAGCAGTACTTC
TRBJ2-5	few	TRBD1	TRBV5-4	CASSPGIQGEETQYF	TGTGCCAGCAGCCCCGGGATTCAGGGGGAAGAGACCCAGTACTTC
TRBJ2-7	NA	NA	TRBV29-1	CSADVGTLYEQSF	TGCAGCGCGGACGTCGGAACCCTCTACGAGCAGTCCTTC
TRBJ2-5	few	TRBD1	TRBV29-1	CSVDRDRVQETQYF	TGCAGCGTTGATCGGGACAGGGTCCAAGAGACTCAGTACTTC
TRBJ2-2	many	TRBD1	TRBV5-1	CASRVTGTNTGELFF	TGCGCCAGCAGGGTGACAGGGACGAACACCGGGGAGCTGTTTTTT
TRBJ2-5	many	NA	TRBV18	CASSPRQQEETQYF	TGTGCCAGCTCACCAAGGCAGCAGGAGGAGACCCAGTACTTC
TRBJ2-7	many	TRBD2	TRBV5-6	CASSLRAGGPYEQYF	TGTGCCAGCAGCTTGAGAGCGGGAGGGCCCTACGAGCAGTACTTC
TRBJ1-1	many	NA	TRBV20-1	CSALQPRGGTEAFF	TGCAGTGCCCTGCAGCCCAGGGGTGGCACTGAAGCTTTCTTT
TRBJ2-2	many	NA	TRBV12-3/TRBV12-4	CASSLVGMNTGELFF	TGTGCCAGCAGTTTGGTGGGGATGAACACCGGGGAGCTGTTTTTT
TRBJ1-6	few	NA	TRBV14	CASSQDFLNSPLHF	TGTGCCAGCAGCCAAGACTTTCTTAATTCACCCCTCCACTTT
TRBJ2-5	many	TRBD2	TRBV19	CASSIMTSGNRETQYF	TGTGCCAGTAGTATAATGACTAGCGGGAACCGAGAGACCCAGTACTTC
TRBJ2-2	NA	NA	TRBV12-3/TRBV12-4	CASSTGVGGELFF	TGTGCCAGCAGTACCGGGGTAGGCGGGGAGCTGTTTTTT
TRBJ2-7	many	NA	TRBV12-3/TRBV12-4	CASSRGDNEQYF	TGTGCCAGCAGCAGAGGGGACAACGAGCAGTACTTC
TRBJ2-7	few	NA	TRBV11-2	CASSLTSGYSYEQYF	TGTGCCAGCAGCTTAACCAGCGGGTACTCCTACGAGCAGTACTTC
TRBJ2-4	NA	NA	TRBV7-9	CASTRAEAKNIQYF	TGTGCCAGCACCAGGGCAGAAGCCAAAAACATTCAGTACTTC
TRBJ1-1	many	NA	TRBV3-1	CASSQGTGKNTEAFF	TGTGCCAGCAGCCAAGGGACGGGAAAGAACACTGAAGCTTTCTTT
TRBJ2-3	many	TRBD2	TRBV15	CATSREPHGRAGGPSTDTQYF	TGTGCCACCAGCAGAGAACCCCATGGGAGAGCGGGAGGCCCTAGCACAGATACGCAGTATTTT
TRBJ2-2	many	NA	TRBV20-1	CSARDLGANTGELFF	TGCAGTGCTAGAGATCTGGGAGCGAACACCGGGGAGCTGTTTTTT
TRBJ1-1	many	NA	TRBV3-1	CASKRQDNMNTEAFF	TGTGCCAGCAAACGACAGGACAACATGAACACTGAAGCTTTCTTT
TRBJ1-1	few	NA	TRBV28	CASSLSRRKDTEAFF	TGTGCCAGCAGTTTATCTCGGAGGAAGGACACTGAAGCTTTCTTT
TRBJ1-5	many	TRBD1	TRBV24-1	CATSDFDRESNQPQHF	TGTGCCACCAGTGACTTCGACAGGGAAAGCAATCAGCCCCAGCATTTT
TRBJ2-7	NA	TRBD1	TRBV20-1	CSASAQGVGEQYF	TGCAGTGCTAGTGCTCAGGGGGTAGGCGAGCAGTACTTC
TRBJ2-5	few	TRBD2	TRBV3-1	CASSQEREAQETQYF	TGTGCCAGCAGCCAGGAACGGGAGGCTCAAGAGACCCAGTACTTC
TRBJ1-3	many	NA	TRBV7-8	CASSAHGHSGNTIYF	TGTGCCAGCAGCGCTCACGGACACTCTGGAAACACCATATATTTT